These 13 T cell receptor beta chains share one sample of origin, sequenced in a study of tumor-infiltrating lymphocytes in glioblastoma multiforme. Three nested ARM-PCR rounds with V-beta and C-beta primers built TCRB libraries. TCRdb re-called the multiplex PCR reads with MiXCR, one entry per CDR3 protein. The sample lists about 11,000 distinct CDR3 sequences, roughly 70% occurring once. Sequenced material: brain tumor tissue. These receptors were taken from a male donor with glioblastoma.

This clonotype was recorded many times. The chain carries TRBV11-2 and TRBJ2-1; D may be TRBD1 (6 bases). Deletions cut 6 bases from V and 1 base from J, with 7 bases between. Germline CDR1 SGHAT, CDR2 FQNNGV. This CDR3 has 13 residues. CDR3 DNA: TGTGCCAGCAGTACAGGGTCCTACAATGAGCAGTTCTTC. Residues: CASSTGSYNEQFF.

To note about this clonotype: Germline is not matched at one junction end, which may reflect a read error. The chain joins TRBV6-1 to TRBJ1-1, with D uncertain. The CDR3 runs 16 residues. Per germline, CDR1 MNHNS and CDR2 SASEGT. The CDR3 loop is CVSNEDSLGWGTGAFF. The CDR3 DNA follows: TGTGTCAGCAATGAAGACTCCCTGGGGTGGGGAACTGGAGCTTTCTTT.

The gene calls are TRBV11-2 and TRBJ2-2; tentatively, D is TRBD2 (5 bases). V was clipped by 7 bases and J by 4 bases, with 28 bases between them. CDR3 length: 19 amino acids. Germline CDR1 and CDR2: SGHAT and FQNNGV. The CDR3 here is CASIFSPYRGEYSTGELFF. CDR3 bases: TGTGCCAGCATCTTCAGTCCTTACCGGGGTGAGTATAGCACCGGGGAGCTGTTTTTT.

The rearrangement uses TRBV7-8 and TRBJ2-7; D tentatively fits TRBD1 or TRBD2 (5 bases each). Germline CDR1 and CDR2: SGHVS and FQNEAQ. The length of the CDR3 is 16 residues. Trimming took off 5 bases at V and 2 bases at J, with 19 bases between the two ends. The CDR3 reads CASSATGLGTAYEQYF. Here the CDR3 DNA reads TGTGCCAGCAGCGCGACGGGGCTCGGGACCGCCTACGAGCAGTACTTC.

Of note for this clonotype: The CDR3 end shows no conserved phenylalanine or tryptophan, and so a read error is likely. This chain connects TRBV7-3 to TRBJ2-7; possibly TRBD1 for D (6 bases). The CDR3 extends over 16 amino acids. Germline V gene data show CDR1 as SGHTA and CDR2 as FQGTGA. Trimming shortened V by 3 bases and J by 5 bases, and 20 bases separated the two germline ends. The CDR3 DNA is TGTGCCAGCAGCTTGTGGTGGAGGCAGGGGAGAGACGAGCAGTACCTC. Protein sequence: CASSLWWRQGRDEQYL.

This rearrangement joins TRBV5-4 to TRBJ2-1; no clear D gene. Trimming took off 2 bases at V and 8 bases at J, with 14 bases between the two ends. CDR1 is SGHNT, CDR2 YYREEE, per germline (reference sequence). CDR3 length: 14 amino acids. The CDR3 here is CASSFVSRRHEQFF. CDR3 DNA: TGTGCCAGCAGCTTTGTTTCGCGGCGCCATGAGCAGTTCTTC.

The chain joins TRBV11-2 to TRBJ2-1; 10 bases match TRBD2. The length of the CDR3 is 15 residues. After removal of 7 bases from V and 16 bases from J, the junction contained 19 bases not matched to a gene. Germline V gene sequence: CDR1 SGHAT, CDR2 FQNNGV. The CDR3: CASIPLAGVSKGRFF. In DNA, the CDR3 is TGTGCCAGCATCCCCCTAGCGGGAGTGAGTAAAGGGCGATTCTTC.

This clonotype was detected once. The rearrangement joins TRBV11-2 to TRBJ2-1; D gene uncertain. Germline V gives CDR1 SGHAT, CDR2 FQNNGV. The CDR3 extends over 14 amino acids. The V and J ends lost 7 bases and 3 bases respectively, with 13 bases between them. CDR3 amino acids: CASTTIVGYNEQFF. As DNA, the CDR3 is TGTGCCAGCACTACTATAGTGGGCTACAATGAGCAGTTCTTC.

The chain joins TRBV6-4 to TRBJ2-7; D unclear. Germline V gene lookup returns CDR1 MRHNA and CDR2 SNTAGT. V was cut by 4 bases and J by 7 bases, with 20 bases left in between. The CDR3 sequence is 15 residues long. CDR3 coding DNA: TGTGCCAGCAGTGGCTGTGAGACAAGGGTCCAGGAGCAGTACTTC. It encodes CASSGCETRVQEQYF.

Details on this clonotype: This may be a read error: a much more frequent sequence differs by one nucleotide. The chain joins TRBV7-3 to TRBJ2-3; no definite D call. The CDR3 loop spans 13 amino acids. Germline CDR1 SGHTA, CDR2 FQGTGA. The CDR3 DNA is TGTGCCAGCAGCCTTGACAAAGCAGATACGCGGTATTTT. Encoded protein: CASSLDKADTRYF.

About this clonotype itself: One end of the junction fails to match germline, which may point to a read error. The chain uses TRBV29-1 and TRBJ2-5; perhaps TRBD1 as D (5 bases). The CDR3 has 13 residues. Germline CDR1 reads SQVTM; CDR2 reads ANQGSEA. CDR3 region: CSAASGLTETRYF. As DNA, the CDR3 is TGCAGCGCCGCCTCAGGGCTCACAGAGACCCGGTACTTC.

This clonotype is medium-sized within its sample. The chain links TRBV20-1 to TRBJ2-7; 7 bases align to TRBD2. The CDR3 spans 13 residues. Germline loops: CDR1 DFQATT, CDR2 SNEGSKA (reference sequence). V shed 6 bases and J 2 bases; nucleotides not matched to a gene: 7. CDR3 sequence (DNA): TGCAGTGCCGCAGAGCGGGAACCCTACGAGCAGTACTTC. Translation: CSAAEREPYEQYF.

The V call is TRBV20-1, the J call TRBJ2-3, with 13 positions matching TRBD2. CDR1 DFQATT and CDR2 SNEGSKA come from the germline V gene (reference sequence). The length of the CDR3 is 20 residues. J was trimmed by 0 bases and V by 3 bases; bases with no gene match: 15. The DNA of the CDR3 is TGCAGTGCTAGTCACCCCGTACTAGCGGGAGGGTCGAGTAGCACAGATACGCAGTATTTT. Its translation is CSASHPVLAGGSSSTDTQYF.